This T cell receptor beta chain emerged from a study of cytomegalovirus exposure and HLA in healthy donors. The study's findings and limits: Approximately 160 TCR beta chains were listed as cytomegalovirus-associated. TCR association rates varied by HLA locus in a later analysis, with DRB1 highest and HLA-C lowest.

Germline CDR1 and CDR2: KGHSH and LQKENI. V gave up 6 bases and J gave up 11 bases, with 23 bases separating them. This CDR3 has 15 residues. A note on this clone: As yet, its antigen is unknown.

Donors were nominally healthy when sampled, though unrecorded immune exposures were likely. This PCR relied on a set of 60 Vbeta primers and 13 Jbeta primers. The method was immunoSEQ multiplex PCR; TCRdb's version includes in-frame clones alone and lacks a portion of them. Counted here are about 94,000 clones, approximately 72% occurring once; the ten biggest clones make up roughly 6.9%. V usage is TRBV18 and J usage is TRBJ2-1; D call uncertain. The sequencing sample was made of PBMCs. The origin of this receptor is a man aged 40-55 years in good health and CMV-seropositive. This CDR3 reads CASSLDTITMNKQFF. The DNA of the CDR3 is TGTGCCAGCTCTCTAGATACGATTACAATGAACAAGCAGTTCTTC.